This passage covers 13 T cell receptor beta chains from one sample sequenced in a study of graft-versus-host responses after intestinal transplantation. Intraepithelial plus lamina propria lymphocytes were released by processing graft tissue. Measured with immunoSEQ multiplex PCR; TCRdb has only the in-frame clones, and not every one. The sample lists around 15,000 clones; about 55% were seen once. Sequencing was performed on ileum tissue, taken 524 days after transplant. The receptor set was obtained from a human patient who received an intestinal transplant, so some T cells may come from the graft donor.

The chain links TRBV23-1 to TRBJ2-7; a weak D match, TRBD2 (7 bases). TRBV23-1 carries the ORF label, with uncertain function. The CDR3 sequence is 15 residues long. The ends were cut back, 8 bases at V and 4 bases at J, with 21 bases in the middle. CDR3 sequence reads: CASSLRVGGRYEQYF. In nucleotides, the CDR3 is TGCGCCAGCTCTCTTCGGGTGGGGGGGCGATACGAGCAGTACTTC.

The chain recombines TRBV5-1 with TRBJ2-7; TRBD1 agrees at 9 bases. V shed 0 bases, J shed 5 bases, and the junction held 9 bases outside the gene matches. The CDR3 is made up of 16 amino acids. The V gene's germline CDR1 is SGHRS and CDR2 YFSETQ. The CDR3, as DNA: TGCGCCAGCAGCTTGGTCGAAACAGGGGGCTTCAACGAGCAGTACTTC. Its protein is CASSLVETGGFNEQYF. The full variable domain, completed using reference TRBV5-1 and TRBJ2-7, is KAGVTQTPRYLIKTRGQQVTLSCSPISGHRSVSWYQQTPGQGLQFLFEYFSETQRNKGNFPGRFSGRQFSNSRSEMNVSTLELGDSALYLCASSLVETGGFNEQYFGPGTRLTVT.

A few counts support this clone. The chain recombines TRBV4-2 with TRBJ1-2; TRBD1 matches 9 bases. CDR1 and CDR2 (germline): LGHNA, YNFKEQ. There are 16 residues in the CDR3. After removal of 7 bases from V and 6 bases from J, the junction contained 15 bases not matched to a gene. Here the CDR3 DNA reads TGTGCCAGCACTCAAAACGCGGGACAGGGAAGCCATGGCTACACCTTC. This sequence encodes CASTQNAGQGSHGYTF.

This clone was counted a few times. V and J are TRBV7-9 and TRBJ1-2; D is perhaps TRBD1 (5 bases). The CDR3 is 13 residues long. V was shortened by 5 bases and J by 1 base, with 8 bases between the two germline ends. Germline V gene data show CDR1 as SEHNR and CDR2 as FQNEAQ (reference sequence). In nucleotides, the CDR3 is TGTGCCAGCAGCGTAGACAGTAACTATGGCTACACCTTC. The encoded protein is CASSVDSNYGYTF.

The CDR3 loop is CASSNRGYEQYF. The CDR3 DNA follows: TGTGCCAGCAGCAATCGGGGATACGAGCAGTACTTC. The chain combines TRBV21-1 with TRBJ2-7; TRBD2, the table's D call, was not compared with the DNA. TRBV21-1 is a listed pseudogene. The length of the CDR3 is 12 residues.

The chain has TRBV6-4 and TRBJ2-6; D is undetermined. CDR1 and CDR2 from the germline V gene are MRHNA and SNTAGT. The CDR3 runs to 15 residues. V was cut by 2 bases and J by 0 bases, with 5 bases left in between. In nucleotides, the CDR3 is TGTGCCAGCAGTGACGGCAACTCTGGGGCCAACGTCCTGACTTTC. This translates into CASSDGNSGANVLTF.

The chain uses TRBV19 and TRBJ1-2; D is unclear. Germline V gene data show CDR1 as LNHDA and CDR2 as SQIVND (reference sequence). Trimming removed 1 base from V and 7 bases from J, with 4 bases in between. There are 11 residues in the CDR3. CDR3 in amino acids: CASSIGAGYTF. The CDR3 nucleotides read TGTGCCAGTAGTATAGGGGCTGGCTACACCTTC.

This chain connects TRBV7-2 to TRBJ2-3, with 12 bases matching TRBD2. CDR1 SGHTA and CDR2 FQGNSA come from the germline V gene. The CDR3 extends over 16 amino acids. With 5 bases clipped from V and 2 bases from J, the junction kept 5 bases outside the gene matches. The CDR3, as DNA: TGTGCCAGCAGCACGCGGACTAGCGGGATCACAGATACGCAGTATTTT. Its translation is CASSTRTSGITDTQYF.

The chain joins TRBV4-3 to TRBJ2-3; D possibly corresponds to TRBD2 (5 bases). The germline gives CDR1 LGHNA, CDR2 YSLEER. The CDR3 consists of 14 residues. V lost 2 bases to trimming and J lost 3 bases, with 9 bases between them. The CDR3 nucleotides are TGCGCCAGCAGCCAAATCGGGGTTACAGATACGCAGTATTTT. Its translation is CASSQIGVTDTQYF.

This chain uses TRBV29-1 with TRBJ2-7; TRBD2 agrees at 9 bases. The germline gives CDR1 SQVTM, CDR2 ANQGSEA. The CDR3 has 15 amino acids. The V segment lost 1 base and the J segment 2 bases; nucleotides outside the gene matches: 6. CDR3 bases: TGCAGCGTTGAAGTCAGGACTAGCGCGACCTACGAGCAGTACTTC. Residues: CSVEVRTSATYEQYF.

The rearrangement joins TRBV6-6 to TRBJ1-5, with a weak D call TRBD1 (5 bases). V was clipped by 0 bases and J by 7 bases, with 13 bases between them. The V gene's germline CDR1 is MNHNY and CDR2 SVGAGI (reference sequence). The CDR3 totals 15 residues. CDR3 bases: TGTGCCAGCAGTTACTCGACGCAGGGAGGACAGCCCCAGCATTTT. Amino acids: CASSYSTQGGQPQHF.

The chain couples TRBV27 to TRBJ1-3, with D possibly TRBD1 on 5 matching bases. The germline CDR1 and CDR2 sequences are MNHEY and SMNVEV (reference sequence). V was clipped by 8 bases and J by 1 base, with 9 bases between them. The CDR3 length is 13 residues. Written as DNA, the CDR3 is TGTGCCAGCCGCAGGGCATCTGGAAACACCATATATTTT. It is translated as CASRRASGNTIYF.

The genes are TRBV7-2 and TRBJ2-1, with TRBD1 as a possible D gene (6 bases). The CDR3 is 17 residues long. Germline V gene lookup returns CDR1 SGHTA and CDR2 FQGNSA. Trimming took 1 base from V and 2 from J, leaving 15 bases between them. CDR3 nucleotides: TGTGCCAGCAGCTTAGTAGCCGGGACAAACACCTACAATGAGCAGTTCTTC. It encodes CASSLVAGTNTYNEQFF.